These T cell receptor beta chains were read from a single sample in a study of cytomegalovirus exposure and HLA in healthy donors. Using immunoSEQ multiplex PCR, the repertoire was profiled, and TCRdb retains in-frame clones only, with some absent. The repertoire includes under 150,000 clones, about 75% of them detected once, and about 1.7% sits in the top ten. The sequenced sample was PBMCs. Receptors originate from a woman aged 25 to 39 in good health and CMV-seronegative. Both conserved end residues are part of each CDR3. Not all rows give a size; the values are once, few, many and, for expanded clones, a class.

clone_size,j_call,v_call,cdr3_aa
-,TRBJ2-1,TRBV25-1,CASSAQAGDPLYNEQFF
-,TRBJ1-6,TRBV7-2,CASSLWRGKDLPLHF
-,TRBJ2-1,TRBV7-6,CASSLVALGIEQFF
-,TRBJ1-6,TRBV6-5,CASRPQGYSSPLHF
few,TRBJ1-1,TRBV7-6,CASSRTVMDTEAFF
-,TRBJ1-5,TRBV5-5,CASSLGRQGFQPQHF
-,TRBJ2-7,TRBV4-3,CASSQDRVSYEQYF
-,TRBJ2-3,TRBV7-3,CASSFRNGNTDTQYF
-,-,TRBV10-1,CASSEGSDEQYF
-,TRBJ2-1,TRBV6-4,CASTPRVVNEQFF
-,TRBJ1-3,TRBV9,CASSYDFKDTIYF
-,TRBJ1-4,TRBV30,CAWGGDRPAEKLFF
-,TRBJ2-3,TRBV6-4,CASSDRTSGGDTQYF
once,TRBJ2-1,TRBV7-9,CASSGPSGVYNEQFF
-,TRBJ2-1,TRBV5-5,CASSLERGGHEQFF
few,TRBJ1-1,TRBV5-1,CASSSQGRTEAFF
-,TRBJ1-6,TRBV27,CASSWGQQGSPLHF
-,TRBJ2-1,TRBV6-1,CASSEWFQGQLLRDEQFF
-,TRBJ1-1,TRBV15,CATSRDEGTEAFF
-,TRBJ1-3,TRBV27,CASSLSAGSVSGNTIYF
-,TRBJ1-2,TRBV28,CASSLWGHNYGYTF
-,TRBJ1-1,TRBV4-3,CASSLYSTGGLGTEAFF
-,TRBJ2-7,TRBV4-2,CASSQDRGRDEQYF
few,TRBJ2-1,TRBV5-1,CASSPGLAGGLAYNEQFF
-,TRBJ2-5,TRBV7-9,CASSLKQGRLETQYF
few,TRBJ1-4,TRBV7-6,CASSPYMGWSEKLFF
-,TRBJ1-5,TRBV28,CASSLSQGRNQPQHF
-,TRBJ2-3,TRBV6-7,CASSHLPRAYWTDTQYF
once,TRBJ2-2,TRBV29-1,CSVRTFVNTGELFF
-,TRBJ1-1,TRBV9,CASSVTGTGNTEAFF
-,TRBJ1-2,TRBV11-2,CASSMTGYGYTF
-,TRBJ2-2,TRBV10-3,CAISEEVEKELFF
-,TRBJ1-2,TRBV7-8,CASSLSGRSVGYTF
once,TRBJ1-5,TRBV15,CATSRDSISNQPQHF
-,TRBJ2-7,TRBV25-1,CASAGVSYEQYF
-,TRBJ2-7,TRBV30,CGGKGGGTYEQYF
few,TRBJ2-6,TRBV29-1,CSVEIWQGSDSGANVLTF
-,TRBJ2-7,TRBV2,CASKGGTEEQYF
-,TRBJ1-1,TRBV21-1,CASSPGTGMDTEAFF
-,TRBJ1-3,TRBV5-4,CASSTGTGENTIYF
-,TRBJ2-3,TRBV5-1,CASSLYVGGRGDTQYF
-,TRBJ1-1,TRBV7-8,CASSRTGNTEAFF
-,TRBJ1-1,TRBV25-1,CASSSFMNTEAFF
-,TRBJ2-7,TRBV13,CASSLRRGGAPYEQYF
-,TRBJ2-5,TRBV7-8,CASSLSPGLPYQETQYF
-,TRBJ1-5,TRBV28,CASSTVNQPQHF
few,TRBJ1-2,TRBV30,CAWRPGTHGYTF